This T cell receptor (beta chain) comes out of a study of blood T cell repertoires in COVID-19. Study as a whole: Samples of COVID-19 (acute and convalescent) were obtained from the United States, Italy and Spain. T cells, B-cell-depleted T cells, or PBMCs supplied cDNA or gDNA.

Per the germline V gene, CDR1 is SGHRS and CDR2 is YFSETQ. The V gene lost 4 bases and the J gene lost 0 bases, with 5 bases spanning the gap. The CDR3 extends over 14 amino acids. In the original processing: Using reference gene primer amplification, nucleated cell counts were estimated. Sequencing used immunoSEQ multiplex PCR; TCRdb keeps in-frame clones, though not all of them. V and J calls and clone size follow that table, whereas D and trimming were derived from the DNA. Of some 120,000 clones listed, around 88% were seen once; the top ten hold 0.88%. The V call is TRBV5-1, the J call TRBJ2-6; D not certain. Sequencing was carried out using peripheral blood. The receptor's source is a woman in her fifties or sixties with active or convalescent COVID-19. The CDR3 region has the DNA TGCGCCAGCAGCATGAGCTCTGGGGCCAACGTCCTGACTTTC. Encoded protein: CASSMSSGANVLTF.